The 4 T cell receptor beta chains given below trace back to one sample, sequenced in a study of Graves' ophthalmopathy and Graves' hyperthyroidism. TCR beta CDR3 amplification used RNA transcripts. An opening RT-PCR round employed HTBI primers and preceded a second-round multiplex PCR. TCRdb reanalysed the multiplex PCR reads using MiXCR and keeps one entry per CDR3 protein. The table has roughly 610,000 distinct CDR3 sequences, 20% to 25% seen once. The sequenced sample consisted of peripheral blood. These receptor sequences come from a woman between 18 and 30 years old with stable Graves' hyperthyroidism. Some clones in this sample may be carry-over from other donors' samples.

This clonotype appeared many times. CDR3 nucleotides: TGTGCCAGCAGTGTGACCGGGACAGGGGACCCTGAAGCTTTCTTT. Protein sequence: CASSVTGTGDPEAFF. The rearrangement links TRBV7-2 to TRBJ1-1; 10 bases fit TRBD1. Per the germline V gene, CDR1 is SGHTA and CDR2 is FQGNSA. CDR3 length: 15 residues. V trimming: 6 bases; J trimming: 6 bases; junction bases outside the gene matches: 10. Variable domain in full (rest from reference TRBV7-2 and TRBJ1-1): GAGVSQSPSNKVTEKGKDVELRCDPISGHTALYWYRQSLGQGLEFLIYFQGNSAPDKSGLPSDRFSAERTGGSVSTLTIQRTQQEDSAVYLCASSVTGTGDPEAFFGQGTRLTVV.

This clonotype appeared many times. The J gene is TRBJ1-1, the V gene TRBV12-3 or TRBV12-4; tentatively, D is TRBD1 (6 bases). Trimming removed 3 bases at V and 5 bases at J, with 13 bases between. CDR3 length equals 14 residues. CDR3 DNA: TGTGCCAGCAGTTTTCGGGGGCAGGGGACTGAAGCTTTCTTT. Protein: CASSFRGQGTEAFF.

This clonotype was observed at least ten times. The genes are TRBV12-3 or TRBV12-4 and TRBJ2-7, with D unclear. With 3 bases removed from V and 3 bases from J, the gap between germline ends came to 9 bases. CDR3 size: 13 residues. CDR3 amino acids: CASSFGDYYEQYF. DNA of the CDR3: TGTGCCAGCAGTTTTGGTGATTACTACGAGCAGTACTTC.

The rearrangement joins TRBV4-2 to TRBJ2-7; D is possibly TRBD1 (6 bases). The CDR3 sequence is 14 residues long. Germline V lookup: CDR1 LGHNA, CDR2 YNFKEQ. V was cut by 6 bases and J by 0 bases, with 12 bases left in between. This chain's CDR3 is CASSVDSDSYEQYF. For the CDR3, the DNA is TGTGCCAGCAGTGTGGACAGTGACTCCTACGAGCAGTACTTC.